This record looks at one T cell receptor beta chain sequence and its context. These data originate in a study of blood T cell repertoires in COVID-19. Study in general: PBMCs, B-cell-depleted T cells, or T cells were the source of the cDNA or gDNA that made up the material.

The length of the CDR3 is 14 residues. Germline lookup yields CDR1 SQVTM and CDR2 ANQGSEA. Trimming removed 6 bases from V and 4 bases from J, with 18 bases in between. Which cohort a participant joined came from the clinical history participants gave. Two negative PCRs, clearance, or symptom resolution had been documented for recovered Cohort 3 donors. The data were produced by immunoSEQ multiplex PCR, yet TCRdb's version contains in-frame clones alone and is incomplete. The table lists approximately 290,000 clones, roughly 85% of them singletons. The V call is TRBV29-1, the J call TRBJ1-1, with a possible D match to TRBD1 (5 bases). This sequence was found in a woman between 25 and 40 years old who had recovered from COVID-19. Specimen: PBMCs or T cells enriched from blood (not recorded which). The CDR3, as DNA: TGCAGCGTCCTTCAACTCATGGGGGGCACTGAAGCTTTCTTT. It translates to CSVLQLMGGTEAFF. Supplemented by reference TRBV29-1 and TRBJ1-1, the full variable domain reads SAVISQKPSRDICQRGTSLTIQCQVDSQVTMMFWYRQQPGQSLTLIATANQGSEATYESGFVIDKFPISRPNLTFSTLTVSNMSPEDSSIYLCSVLQLMGGTEAFFGQGTRLTVV.